This TCR beta chain is from a study of control samples from healthy donors and cancer patients. TCRdb keeps only in-frame clones here, not all; method: immunoSEQ multiplex PCR. The table lists some 120,000 clones, roughly 87% of them singletons. There are 15 residues in the CDR3. V dropped 3 bases and J dropped 1 base, with 13 bases sitting between them. Germline V lookup: CDR1 LNHDA, CDR2 SQIVND (reference sequence). Input material: blood. This receptor was identified in a man aged 40-49 years in good health. V is TRBV19 and J is TRBJ2-7; maybe TRBD1 (6 bases). In DNA form, the CDR3 reads TGTGCCAGTAGTATTGGTGCAGGGGCGTCCTACGAGCAGTACTTC. Translated, it gives CASSIGAGASYEQYF.